Below, one TCR beta chain is given with its context. Its antigen remains unknown. The library came from three nested PCR rounds adapted from ARM-PCR protocols. TCRdb re-called the multiplex PCR reads with MiXCR, one entry per CDR3 protein. The data hold 65,000 to 95,000 distinct CDR3 sequences, with roughly 70% observed a single time. The CDR3 sequence is 15 residues long. This sample's RNA came from whole unsorted tissue. Between August and November 2014, newly diagnosed, chemotherapy-naive lung cancer patients underwent thoracic surgery in China. The sample belongs to a study of tumor and adjacent non-tumor tissue in lung cancer. General study findings and limits: TCR diversity was significantly greater in tumor than normal lung tissue.

The chain employs TRBV12-3 or TRBV12-4 and TRBJ2-5; 7 bases map to TRBD1. Sequences were obtained from lung tumor tissue. The TCR was taken from a woman aged 70 to 79 with non-small cell lung cancer. The CDR3 DNA is TGTGTCAGTAGCCGGGACAGTTGGGAGTCGGGGACCCAGTACTTC. Translated, it gives CVSSRDSWESGTQYF.